The clone carrying this T cell receptor beta chain was found a few times. Unique molecular identifiers were attached to individual cDNA molecules. TCRdb re-called the 5' RACE reads through MiXCR, storing one row per CDR3 protein. The table has fewer than 65,000 distinct CDR3 sequences, about 10% seen once. This CDR3 has 17 residues. Trimming shortened V by 0 bases and J by 2 bases, and 16 bases separated the two germline ends. Looked up from germline, CDR1 is SNHLY and CDR2 is FYNNEI. This sample was included in a study of early T cells in non-severe SARS-CoV-2 infection. Study-level background: Sequencing targeted bulk RNA from unsorted whole blood, leaving chains unpaired.

The specimen was whole blood, collected at baseline. The source is an adult who was a healthcare worker with PCR-confirmed SARS-CoV-2 infection or an uninfected control (not recorded which). The chain carries TRBV2 and TRBJ2-5; D possibly corresponds to TRBD2 (5 bases). As DNA, the CDR3 is TGTGCCAGCAGTGAAGCCGGTCGGGGAAGCCTTCAAGAGACCCAGTACTTC. Translation: CASSEAGRGSLQETQYF.